Below are 6 T cell receptor beta chains sequenced from a single sample in a study of human T cells and chemical hapten exposure. TCRdb analysed the RACE reads with MiXCR anew, one entry per CDR3 protein. The sample gives 70,000 to 90,000 distinct CDR3 sequences, less than 11% of which show up once; about 5% is in the top ten. Time point in this sample: patch test 2, 6 weeks after DPC sensitization. Indicated treatment: therapeutic diphenylcyclopropenone sensitization with weekly scalp DPC. This material consisted of whole blood, taken in connection with sensitization to the hapten diphenylcyclopropenone (DPC). Source of these receptors: a woman aged 45-65 years with alopecia areata. Some clones in this sample may be carry-over from other donors' samples.

This clonotype was seen many times. The chain recombines TRBV14 with TRBJ2-3, with D possibly TRBD2 on 5 matching bases. The length of the CDR3 is 15 residues. Germline V gives CDR1 SGHDN, CDR2 FVKESK. The V gene lost 2 bases and the J gene lost 0 bases, with 9 bases spanning the gap. The CDR3 loop is CASSQYRTSTDTQYF. The DNA of the CDR3 is TGTGCCAGCAGCCAATATCGGACTAGCACAGATACGCAGTATTTT. The full variable domain, its missing parts supplied by reference TRBV14 and TRBJ2-3, is EAGVTQFPSHSVIEKGQTVTLRCDPISGHDNLYWYRRVMGKEIKFLLHFVKESKQDESGMPNNRFLAERTGGTYSTLKVQPAELEDSGVYFCASSQYRTSTDTQYFGPGTRLTVL.

This clonotype was seen more than once but under ten times. V usage is TRBV7-2 and J usage is TRBJ2-7; TRBD2 matches at 9 bases. The V gene's germline CDR1 is SGHTA and CDR2 FQGNSA. V lost 1 base, J lost 12 bases, and 4 bases stayed unmatched. The CDR3 spans 12 residues. The CDR3 region is CASSLVGTSPYF. Here the CDR3 DNA reads TGTGCCAGCAGCTTAGTAGGGACTAGCCCGTACTTC.

The chain links TRBV28 to TRBJ2-2, with TRBD1 matching over 12 bases. CDR3 length equals 16 residues. CDR1 is MDHEN and CDR2 is SYDVKM in the germline V gene. With V trimmed by 4 bases and J by 6 bases, 6 bases remained unmatched. The CDR3 bases are TGTGCCAGCAGTTCCCACCGGGACAGGGGGCCCGGGGAGCTGTTTTTT. This encodes CASSSHRDRGPGELFF.

The sample holds a few counts of this clonotype. The chain joins TRBV28 to TRBJ1-2, with D tentatively TRBD1 (5 bases). CDR3 length equals 13 residues. V gave up 0 bases and J gave up 8 bases, with 10 bases separating them. Germline assignment: CDR1 MDHEN and CDR2 SYDVKM. DNA of the CDR3: TGTGCCAGCAGTTTATGGTCAGGGCGAGGCTACACCTTC. Its protein product is CASSLWSGRGYTF.

The V gene is TRBV28, the J gene TRBJ2-5, with 9 bases aligning to TRBD1. This CDR3 has 14 residues. V trimming: 4 bases; J trimming: 3 bases; junction bases outside the gene matches: 3. The germline V gene encodes CDR1 MDHEN and CDR2 SYDVKM. The CDR3 reads CASSYWTGEETQYF. Written as DNA, the CDR3 is TGTGCCAGCAGTTATTGGACAGGGGAAGAGACCCAGTACTTC. Combining the CDR3 with reference TRBV28 and TRBJ2-5 gives the whole variable domain DVKVTQSSRYLVKRTGEKVFLECVQDMDHENMFWYRQDPGLGLRLIYFSYDVKMKEKGDIPEGYSVSREKKERFSLILESASTNQTSMYLCASSYWTGEETQYFGPGTRLLVL.

Only a few counts were recorded for this clonotype. The CDR3 spells CASSLGPQGAAGNTIYF. CDR3 nucleotide sequence: TGCGCCAGCAGCTTGGGCCCCCAGGGGGCAGCTGGAAACACCATATATTTT. This sequence joins TRBV5-1 and TRBJ1-3; 8 nucleotides agree with TRBD1. The ends lost 0 bases at V and 2 bases at J; junction bases unmatched: 7. The length of the CDR3 is 17 residues. CDR1 is SGHRS and CDR2 is YFSETQ in the germline V gene.